This T cell receptor (beta chain) stems from a study of cytomegalovirus exposure and HLA in healthy donors. The PCR employed 60 Vbeta primers together with 13 Jbeta primers. Profiled with immunoSEQ multiplex PCR; TCRdb holds only in-frame clones, not every one. The repertoire has about 260,000 clones, 84% of them found once; the top ten carry about 2%. The J segment lost 5 bases and the V segment lost 5 bases, leaving 8 bases of the junction unmatched. This CDR3 comprises 15 residues. CDR1 is MDHEN, CDR2 SYDVKM, per germline. The V call is TRBV28, the J call TRBJ2-1, with 8 nucleotides matching TRBD1. The sequence came from a woman aged 40 to 49 in good health and CMV-seropositive. The source material was PBMCs. As DNA, the CDR3 is TGTGCCAGCAGTGCCGCAGGGGGCGCGGACAATGAGCAGTTCTTC. It translates to CASSAAGGADNEQFF.